Listed here is a single T cell receptor beta chain. Its antigen remains unidentified. The sample belongs to a study of post-analysis software for immune sequencing data. General study results and limits: Controls showed lower frequencies than patients for roughly 5 TRBV segments, and TRBV5-6, TRBV5-1 and TRBV20-1 were among these.

This CDR3 region has 15 residues. Germline V lookup: CDR1 SGHRS, CDR2 YFSETQ. J lost 3 bases, V lost 2 bases, and 1 base had no gene match. Unique-molecular-identifier-tagged TCR beta cDNA libraries were used. One entry per CDR3 protein results from TCRdb running MiXCR on the PCR reads. The sample holds 800,000 to 950,000 distinct CDR3 sequences, about 53% seen once. The clonotype was recovered from a girl aged 5 to 17 with multiple sclerosis. V gene TRBV5-1 combines with J gene TRBJ2-6; 8 bases agree with TRBD1. Material for sequencing was blood. CDR3 residues: CASSLTGGGANVLTF. The CDR3 coding sequence is TGCGCCAGCAGCTTAACAGGGGGTGGGGCCAACGTCCTGACTTTC.